A selection of T cell receptor beta chains follows, all from one sample in a study of T-cell reconstitution after alpha-beta-depleted transplantation in children. TCRdb independently ran MiXCR on the PCR reads; one entry per CDR3 protein. Counted here are some 180,000 distinct CDR3 sequences, roughly 7% occurring once; the ten biggest clones make up approximately 5.7%. Sequences were derived from PBMCs, sampled before TCRalphabeta/CD19-depleted stem cell transplant. The receptors originated from a boy between 2 and 10 years old with acute lymphoblastic leukemia, due to receive a stem cell transplant. Both conserved end residues are part of each CDR3. A D gene is named only where the DNA matches it firmly. Size tells how often a clone was seen (once, few, many) or the class of an expanded clone, and some rows leave it out.

V	J	length	size	D	CDR3	DNA
TRBV6-4	TRBJ1-5	19	many	TRBD1	CASKHDTDRADNSNQPQHF	TGTGCCAGCAAACATGACACCGACAGGGCTGATAATAGCAATCAGCCCCAGCATTTT
TRBV7-2	TRBJ2-1	15	many	TRBD2	CASSLLAGPYNEQFF	TGTGCCAGCAGCTTACTAGCGGGGCCCTACAATGAGCAGTTCTTC
TRBV6-2/TRBV6-3	TRBJ1-5	12	many	.	CASSYSKRAQHF	TGTGCCAGCAGTTACTCCAAGCGGGCCCAGCATTTT
TRBV12-3/TRBV12-4	TRBJ2-1	17	few	TRBD1	CASSSQQGASSYNEQFF	TGTGCCAGCAGTTCCCAGCAGGGGGCGAGCTCCTACAATGAGCAGTTCTTC
TRBV7-9	TRBJ2-3	13	many	.	CASSPDRRSTQYF	TGTGCCAGCAGCCCCGATAGGAGGAGTACGCAGTATTTT
TRBV29-1	TRBJ2-1	14	many	.	CSVVQGSTYNEQFF	TGCAGCGTTGTACAGGGCAGCACCTACAATGAGCAGTTCTTC
TRBV11-2	TRBJ1-1	18	.	.	CASSRVTLIHSTNTEAFF	TGTGCCAGCAGCCGCGTCACCTTAATACACAGCACGAACACTGAAGCTTTCTTT
TRBV5-1	TRBJ2-3	19	few	TRBD2	CASSSEPRLAGGLTDTQYF	TGCGCCAGCAGCTCCGAACCTAGACTAGCGGGGGGGCTCACAGATACGCAGTATTTT
TRBV28	TRBJ1-3	14	many	.	CASSLAPRGNTIYF	TGTGCCAGCAGTTTGGCCCCAAGGGGAAACACCATATATTTT
TRBV11-3	TRBJ2-2	15	.	.	CASSPAGSITGELFF	TGTGCCAGCAGCCCGGCGGGGAGCATCACCGGGGAGCTGTTTTTT
TRBV28	TRBJ1-5	14	many	.	CASSGPLKSQPQHF	TGTGCCAGCAGCGGACCCCTCAAAAGTCAGCCCCAGCATTTT
TRBV7-2	TRBJ1-1	17	few	TRBD1	CASSHRLQGARNTEAFF	TGTGCCAGCAGCCATCGATTACAGGGGGCGCGGAACACTGAAGCTTTCTTT
TRBV6-1	TRBJ2-7	17	.	.	CASSGHRDLSRSYEQYF	TGTGCCAGCAGCGGCCACCGGGACCTCTCCCGGTCCTACGAGCAGTACTTC
TRBV20-1	TRBJ2-1	13	many	.	CSAQDYSDNEQFF	TGCAGTGCTCAGGACTATTCGGACAATGAGCAGTTCTTC
TRBV12-5	TRBJ2-1	17	many	TRBD2	CASGFTTGTSGSNEQFF	TGTGCTAGTGGTTTCACAACCGGGACTAGCGGGAGTAATGAGCAGTTCTTC
TRBV7-8	TRBJ1-1	16	few	.	CASSSPFQTGNTEAFF	TGTGCCAGCAGCTCCCCGTTTCAGACGGGGAACACTGAAGCTTTCTTT
TRBV12-3/TRBV12-4	TRBJ2-3	10	many	.	CASTGDTQYF	TGTGCCAGCACAGGAGATACGCAGTATTTT
TRBV5-1	TRBJ2-7	16	few	TRBD1	CASSLAPGQGTYEQYF	TGCGCCAGCAGCTTGGCACCCGGACAGGGCACCTACGAGCAGTACTTC
TRBV27	TRBJ1-1	12	.	.	CASRGKNTEAFF	TGTGCCAGCAGGGGAAAGAACACTGAAGCTTTCTTT
TRBV6-2/TRBV6-3	TRBJ2-3	16	few	TRBD2	CASSSVAGGPTDTQYF	TGTGCCAGCAGTTCTGTAGCGGGGGGACCCACAGATACGCAGTATTTT
TRBV18	TRBJ2-3	16	many	TRBD2	CASSRRLAMTTDTQYF	TGTGCCAGCTCACGGAGACTAGCCATGACCACAGATACGCAGTATTTT
TRBV20-1	TRBJ1-1	12	many	.	CSAQQGGTEAFF	TGCAGTGCTCAACAGGGTGGCACTGAAGCTTTCTTT
TRBV29-1	TRBJ2-7	13	many	.	CSVSPRGSYEQYF	TGCAGCGTTTCGCCCCGCGGTTCCTACGAGCAGTACTTC
TRBV6-2/TRBV6-3	TRBJ2-1	11	many	.	CASTLANEQFF	TGTGCCAGCACCCTGGCCAATGAGCAGTTCTTC
TRBV5-1	TRBJ2-6	14	many	.	CASRPTGWANVLTF	TGCGCCAGCAGGCCCACGGGTTGGGCCAACGTCCTGACTTTC
TRBV12-3/TRBV12-4	TRBJ1-3	16	many	.	CASSWIGGGFGNTIYF	TGTGCCAGCAGTTGGATTGGGGGGGGATTTGGGAACACCATATATTTT
TRBV7-9	TRBJ1-4	14	many	.	CASSLVRTNEKLFF	TGTGCCAGCAGCTTAGTCAGGACTAATGAAAAACTGTTTTTT
TRBV27	TRBJ2-7	13	many	TRBD1	CASRHRGSYEQYF	TGTGCCAGCAGACACAGGGGATCCTACGAGCAGTACTTC
TRBV29-1	TRBJ1-2	14	many	.	CSVPGRYSDYGYTF	TGCAGTGTTCCCGGGAGGTATAGCGACTATGGCTACACCTTC
TRBV11-2	TRBJ1-5	15	.	.	CASSLGMTGNHPQHF	TGTGCCAGCAGCTTAGGGATGACGGGGAATCATCCCCAGCATTTT
TRBV29-1	TRBJ2-2	15	many	TRBD1	CSARKQGAGAGELFF	TGCAGCGCGCGTAAACAGGGGGCTGGGGCCGGGGAGCTGTTTTTT
TRBV9	TRBJ2-3	19	many	TRBD2	CASSVGALAGRQGTYTQYF	TGTGCCAGCAGCGTAGGTGCACTAGCGGGGAGGCAAGGCACATATACGCAGTATTTT
TRBV5-4	TRBJ2-7	16	.	TRBD2	CASSLGGTSGTYEQYF	TGTGCCAGCAGCTTGGGTGGGACTAGCGGGACCTACGAGCAGTACTTC
TRBV12-3/TRBV12-4	TRBJ2-1	17	many	.	CASRDAVDLWAYNEQFF	TGTGCCAGCAGGGACGCAGTTGACCTATGGGCCTACAATGAGCAGTTCTTC
TRBV29-1	TRBJ2-3	13	once	.	CSALGTSTDTQYF	TGCAGCGCCCTGGGGACTAGCACAGATACGCAGTATTTT
TRBV10-3	TRBJ2-7	12	many	.	CAISVGFYEQYF	TGTGCCATCAGCGTGGGATTCTACGAGCAGTACTTC
TRBV3-1	TRBJ2-1	15	many	.	CASRPDRGPYNEQFF	TGTGCCAGCAGGCCCGACCGAGGGCCTTACAATGAGCAGTTCTTC
TRBV6-1	TRBJ2-2	15	.	.	CASSELGPYTGELFF	TGTGCCAGCAGTGAATTGGGACCGTACACCGGGGAGCTGTTTTTT
TRBV25-1	TRBJ2-5	11	many	.	CASSAGLWWYF	TGTGCCAGCAGTGCGGGACTGTGGTGGTACTTC
TRBV20-1	TRBJ2-3	13	few	.	CSALQLGPDTQYF	TGCAGTGCTCTACAGCTAGGTCCTGATACGCAGTATTTT
TRBV11-2	TRBJ2-7	13	few	.	CASNVGSAYEQYF	TGTGCCAGCAACGTCGGCAGCGCCTACGAGCAGTACTTC